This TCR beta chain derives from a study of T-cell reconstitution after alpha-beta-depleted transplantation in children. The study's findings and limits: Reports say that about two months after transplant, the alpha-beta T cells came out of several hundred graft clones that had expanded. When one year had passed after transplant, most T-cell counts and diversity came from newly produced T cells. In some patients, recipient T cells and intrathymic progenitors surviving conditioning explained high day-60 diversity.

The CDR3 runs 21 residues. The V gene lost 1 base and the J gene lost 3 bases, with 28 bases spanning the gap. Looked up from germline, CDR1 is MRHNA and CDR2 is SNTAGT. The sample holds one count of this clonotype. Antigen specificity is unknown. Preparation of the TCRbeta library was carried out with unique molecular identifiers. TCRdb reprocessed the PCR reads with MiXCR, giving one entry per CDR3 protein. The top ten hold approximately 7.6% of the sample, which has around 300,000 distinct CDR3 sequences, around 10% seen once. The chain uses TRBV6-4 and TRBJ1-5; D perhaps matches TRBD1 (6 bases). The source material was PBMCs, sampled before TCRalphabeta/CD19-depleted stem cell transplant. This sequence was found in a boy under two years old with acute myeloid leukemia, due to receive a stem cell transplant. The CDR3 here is CASSDWDKSGAMDHINQPQHF. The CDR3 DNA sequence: TGTGCCAGCAGTGACTGGGACAAATCGGGTGCGATGGATCATATCAATCAGCCCCAGCATTTT.